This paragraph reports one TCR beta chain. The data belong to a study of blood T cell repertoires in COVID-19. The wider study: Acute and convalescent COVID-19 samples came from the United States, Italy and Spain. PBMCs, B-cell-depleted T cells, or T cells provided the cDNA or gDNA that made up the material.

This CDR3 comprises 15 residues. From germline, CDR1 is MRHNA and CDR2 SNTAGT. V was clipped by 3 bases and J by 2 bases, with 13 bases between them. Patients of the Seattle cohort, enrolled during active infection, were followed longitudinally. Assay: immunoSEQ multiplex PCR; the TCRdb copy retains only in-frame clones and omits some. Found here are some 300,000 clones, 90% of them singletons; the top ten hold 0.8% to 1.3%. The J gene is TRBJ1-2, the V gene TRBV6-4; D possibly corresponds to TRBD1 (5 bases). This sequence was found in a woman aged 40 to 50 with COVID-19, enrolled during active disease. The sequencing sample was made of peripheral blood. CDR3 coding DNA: TGTGCCAGCAGTGAAGGGGCGGGACGGAACTATGGCTACACCTTC. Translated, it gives CASSEGAGRNYGYTF.